The 10 T cell receptor beta chains presented below share a single source sample, sequenced in a study of PD-1 blockade in classical Hodgkin lymphoma. No patient escaped relapse after autologous stem cell transplantation, and brentuximab vedotin exposure varied. The protocol was immunoSEQ multiplex PCR, while the TCRdb copy is restricted to in-frame clones and leaves out a portion. This table holds approximately 99,000 clones, about 89% found once. This specimen was peripheral blood mononuclear cells (PBMCs), taken before the second cycle of nivolumab. The receptors derive from a human donor with classical Hodgkin lymphoma.

The chain joins TRBV4-3 to TRBJ2-1, with D hard to call. V dropped 0 bases and J dropped 12 bases, with 18 bases sitting between them. The CDR3 extends over 15 amino acids. The V gene's germline CDR1 is LGHNA and CDR2 YSLEER. The CDR3 spells CASSQDRSDLRGQFF. The CDR3, as DNA: TGCGCCAGCAGCCAAGATAGGTCGGACCTCCGAGGGCAGTTCTTC.

This rearrangement joins TRBV9 to TRBJ2-1; no clear D gene. CDR1 is SGDLS and CDR2 is YYNGEE in the germline V gene. V lost 4 bases and J lost 5, with 13 bases in between. The CDR3 consists of 14 residues. CDR3 bases: TGTGCCAGCAGCCTCTCGGTGAAGGACAATGAGCAGTTCTTC. Translated, it gives CASSLSVKDNEQFF.

The chain has TRBV28 and TRBJ1-5, with 8 bases that match TRBD1. The V gene end was trimmed by 2 bases and the J gene end by 7 bases; junction bases not matched to a gene: 7. The CDR3 has 15 amino acids. From germline, CDR1 is MDHEN and CDR2 SYDVKM. CDR3: CASSLADRVGQPQHF. CDR3 bases: TGTGCCAGCAGTTTAGCGGACAGGGTAGGGCAGCCCCAGCATTTT.

V usage is TRBV19 and J usage is TRBJ2-2, with 9 nucleotides matching TRBD2. Germline V lookup: CDR1 LNHDA, CDR2 SQIVND (reference sequence). The CDR3 spans 18 residues. V was clipped by 3 bases and J by 0 bases; unmatched bases: 8. CDR3 sequence reads: CASSMRLAGTANTGELFF. Here the CDR3 DNA reads TGTGCCAGTAGTATGCGGCTAGCGGGGACCGCGAACACCGGGGAGCTGTTTTTT.

The CDR3 region is CAWSVSRVRSGANVLTF. In nucleotides, the CDR3 is TGTGCCTGGAGTGTAAGCAGAGTTCGATCTGGGGCCAACGTCCTGACTTTC. The genes are TRBV30 and TRBJ2-6; D is unresolved. V was shortened by 0 bases and J by 1 base, with 13 bases between the two germline ends. CDR1 GTSNPN and CDR2 SVGIG come from the germline V gene (reference sequence). The CDR3 is made up of 17 amino acids. The full variable domain, in which reference TRBV30 and TRBJ2-6 provide the parts outside the CDR3, is SQTIHQWPATLVQPVGSPLSLECTVEGTSNPNLYWYRQAAGRGLQLLFYSVGIGQISSEVPQNLSASRPQDRQFILSSKKLLLSDSGFYLCAWSVSRVRSGANVLTFGAGSRLTVL.

The chain uses TRBV7-9 and TRBJ1-4, with 7 bases fitting TRBD1. The germline CDR1 and CDR2 sequences are SEHNR and FQNEAQ (reference sequence). Trimming cost V 5 bases and J 1 base; bases outside gene matches: 4. CDR3 length equals 15 residues. The CDR3 sequence: CASSNRQGTNEKLFF. The CDR3 DNA reads as TGTGCCAGCAGCAATCGACAGGGAACTAATGAAAAACTGTTTTTT.

V is TRBV20-1 and J is TRBJ2-7; possible D gene TRBD2, 6 bases. The CDR3 consists of 11 residues. The V end was cut by 3 bases, the J end by 4 bases, with 7 bases between. CDR1 is DFQATT, CDR2 SNEGSKA, per germline (reference sequence). DNA for the CDR3: TGCAGTGCTAGCGGGAGATACGAGCAGTACTTC. This codes for CSASGRYEQYF.

The chain carries TRBV2 and TRBJ1-2; D unclear. Germline V CDR1 and CDR2: SNHLY, FYNNEI. V lost 3 bases to trimming and J lost 4 bases, with 24 bases between them. The CDR3 extends over 18 amino acids. CDR3 sequence: CASSDAWSFGHLIYGYTF. In nucleotides, the CDR3 is TGTGCCAGCAGTGATGCGTGGTCGTTCGGTCATCTAATCTATGGCTACACCTTC.

CDR3 sequence reads: CASAFGTGESGELFF. The CDR3 DNA follows: TGTGCCAGCGCATTCGGGACAGGGGAATCCGGGGAGCTGTTTTTT. The chain links TRBV5-6 to TRBJ2-2; 10 bases line up with TRBD1. From germline, CDR1 is SGHDT and CDR2 YYEEEE. V shed 7 bases, J shed 6 bases, and the junction held 9 bases outside the gene matches. The length of the CDR3 is 15 residues. Combining the CDR3 with reference TRBV5-6 and TRBJ2-2 gives the whole variable domain DAGVTQSPTHLIKTRGQQVTLRCSPKSGHDTVSWYQQALGQGPQFIFQYYEEEERQRGNFPDRFSGHQFPNYSSELNVNALLLGDSALYLCASAFGTGESGELFFGEGSRLTVL.

The chain is built from TRBV30 and TRBJ1-5, with D perhaps TRBD1 (5 bases). The CDR3 loop spans 14 amino acids. The V end lost 1 base, the J end lost 2 bases, and 9 bases lay between the germline ends. Germline V gene sequence: CDR1 GTSNPN, CDR2 SVGIG (reference sequence). The CDR3 spells CAWSAGTGNQPQHF. The CDR3 DNA is TGTGCCTGGAGTGCAGGGACCGGCAATCAGCCCCAGCATTTT.